Listed here are 24 T cell receptor beta chains from one sample, sequenced in a study of CD8+CD57+ T cells in acquired aplastic anemia. Profiling of TCR beta VDJ combinations and CDR3 sequences used genomic DNA as template. TCRdb reanalysed the reads using MiXCR and keeps one entry per CDR3 protein. The data hold about 210,000 distinct CDR3 sequences, with 61% observed a single time. The specimen sequenced was sorted CD4+, CD8+, or CD8+CD57+ T cells (not recorded which) from PBMCs. These receptors originate from a human donor in good health.

This clonotype was recorded once. The V gene is TRBV20-1, the J gene TRBJ1-2; 7 bases are a match to TRBD1. CDR1 is DFQATT, CDR2 SNEGSKA, per germline (reference sequence). There are 15 residues in the CDR3. V gave up 0 bases and J gave up 8 bases; unmatched junction bases: 12. CDR3 loop: CSARDLGQGGGGYTF. CDR3 nucleotides: TGCAGTGCTAGAGATCTGGGGCAGGGGGGTGGAGGCTACACCTTC.

The chain recombines TRBV7-2 with TRBJ1-3; unclear D gene. The CDR3 contains 12 residues. The V gene's germline CDR1 is SGHTA and CDR2 FQGNSA. The V end lost 1 base, the J end lost 7 bases, and 5 bases lay between the germline ends. CDR3 protein: CASSLGQNTIYF. The CDR3 nucleotides are TGTGCCAGCAGCTTAGGTCAGAACACCATATATTTT.

This chain joins TRBV25-1 and TRBJ2-7, with 7 positions matching TRBD2. The CDR3 length is 17 residues. J gave up 6 bases and V 4 bases, and 18 bases lay outside the gene matches. Germline V lookup: CDR1 MGHDK, CDR2 SYGVNS. CDR3 protein: CASSVSTGRAGVVEQYF. The CDR3 DNA sequence: TGTGCCAGCAGTGTCAGCACTGGCCGGGCGGGAGTGGTCGAGCAGTACTTC.

This chain links TRBV7-9 with TRBJ1-1; D remains ambiguous. Trimming left V 3 bases short and J 1 base short, with 9 bases between. Germline CDR1 is SEHNR and CDR2 is FQNEAQ (reference sequence). The length of the CDR3 is 14 residues. CDR3 protein: CASSLYATNTEAFF. The CDR3 DNA is TGTGCCAGCAGCTTGTATGCGACGAACACTGAAGCTTTCTTT.

This clonotype has at least ten counts. The gene calls are TRBV4-2 and TRBJ2-7, with D uncertain. The CDR3 runs to 17 residues. Trimming shortened V by 0 bases and J by 3 bases, and 18 bases separated the two germline ends. CDR1 is LGHNA, CDR2 YNFKEQ, per germline. The CDR3 DNA follows: TGTGCCAGCAGCCAAGATTCGGTAACGGCAGGTCTCTACGAGCAGTACTTC. Protein: CASSQDSVTAGLYEQYF.

This chain uses TRBV10-3 with TRBJ1-4, with TRBD1 matching over 7 bases. This CDR3 spans 18 amino acids. Trimming took 0 bases from V and 3 from J; bases not matched to a gene: 10. The germline V gene has CDR1 ENHRY and CDR2 SYGVKD. The CDR3 DNA reads as TGTGCCATCAGTGAGTCGAGGGTAGGCGGGACAGCTAATGAAAAACTGTTTTTT. It translates to CAISESRVGGTANEKLFF.

The chain couples TRBV7-2 to TRBJ2-7; D uncertain. This CDR3 is built from 15 residues. V was pared by 1 base and J by 0 bases, with 10 bases between. Germline V gene sequence: CDR1 SGHTA, CDR2 FQGNSA. DNA of the CDR3: TGTGCCAGCAGCTTAGGCCTTACCAACTCCTACGAGCAGTACTTC. Its translation: CASSLGLTNSYEQYF.

The chain recombines TRBV29-1 with TRBJ1-2; D is possibly TRBD1 (6 bases). V was shortened by 2 bases and J by 2 bases, with 9 bases between the two germline ends. The germline V gene has CDR1 SQVTM and CDR2 ANQGSEA. There are 13 residues in the CDR3. DNA for the CDR3: TGCAGCGTTGAAAGGCAGGGGAACTATGGCTACACCTTC. It yields the protein CSVERQGNYGYTF.

The chain uses TRBV10-3 and TRBJ2-7; D gene unclear. CDR1 ENHRY and CDR2 SYGVKD come from the germline V gene. The CDR3 contains 14 residues. The germline V and J ends were trimmed by 2 bases and 2 bases, with 10 bases remaining between them. For the CDR3, the DNA is TGTGCCATCAGTGAGCGGACGGCAACCTACGAGCAGTACTTC. It yields the protein CAISERTATYEQYF.

The chain couples TRBV6-5 to TRBJ2-1, with D unclear. V was trimmed by 1 base and J by 10 bases, leaving 5 bases between them. This CDR3 is built from 11 residues. Germline CDR1 reads MNHEY; CDR2 reads SVGAGI. The CDR3 loop reads CASSYFGEQFF. The CDR3 nucleotides are TGTGCCAGCAGTTACTTTGGAGAGCAGTTCTTC.

This clonotype was seen many times. V is TRBV4-1 and J is TRBJ2-1, with a tentative D call TRBD1 (6 bases). Germline lookup yields CDR1 MGHRA and CDR2 YSYEKL. The CDR3 is 12 residues long. Trimming removed 5 bases from V and 10 bases from J, with 12 bases in between. DNA for the CDR3: TGCGCCAGCAGCATGTCAGGGGACGAGCAGTTCTTC. Residues: CASSMSGDEQFF.

The V and J genes are TRBV25-1 and TRBJ2-7; D could derive from TRBD1 or TRBD2 (5 bases each). Deletions cut 8 bases from V and 6 bases from J, with 17 bases between. Germline V gives CDR1 MGHDK, CDR2 SYGVNS. The CDR3 runs 13 residues. The DNA for the CDR3 is TGTGCCAGCGAGGGGCAGGGAGCCATCGAGCAGTACTTC. This translates into CASEGQGAIEQYF.

In this sample, this clonotype turned up many times. The gene calls are TRBV11-2 and TRBJ1-1; D not resolved. V was clipped by 3 bases and J by 3 bases, with 8 bases between them. Germline V gene lookup returns CDR1 SGHAT and CDR2 FQNNGV. This CDR3 has 13 residues. Here the CDR3 reads CASSFPLDTEAFF. In DNA, the CDR3 is TGTGCCAGCAGCTTCCCCTTGGACACTGAAGCTTTCTTT.

This CDR3 reads CASRAQWNTEAFF. The CDR3 DNA follows: TGCGCCAGCAGGGCCCAGTGGAACACTGAAGCTTTCTTT. The V call is TRBV10-1, the J call TRBJ1-1, with no clear D. There are 13 residues in the CDR3. The V gene lost 6 bases and the J gene lost 1 base, with 9 bases spanning the gap. Germline V CDR1 and CDR2: WNHNN, SYGVQD (reference sequence).

With regard to this clonotype: This may arise from a read error, as a much more abundant clone is one base away. The chain employs TRBV12-5 and TRBJ2-1; possible D gene TRBD2, 6 bases. Germline loops: CDR1 LGHNT, CDR2 FRNRAP. There are 13 residues in the CDR3. V shed 0 bases and J shed 13 bases, with 13 bases lying between them. The CDR3 here is CASGLVGPGDQFF. DNA for the CDR3: TGTGCTAGTGGTTTGGTAGGACCGGGGGATCAGTTCTTC.

The chain carries TRBV20-1 and TRBJ1-2, with 7 bases that match TRBD1. V trimming: 5 bases; J trimming: 12 bases; junction bases outside the gene matches: 18. The CDR3 runs to 14 residues. CDR1 is DFQATT and CDR2 is SNEGSKA in the germline V gene (reference sequence). In DNA form, the CDR3 reads TGCAGTGCTGGCGGGACAGAGGGGTACTATGTCCACACCTTC. Translating gives CSAGGTEGYYVHTF.

This clonotype was picked up a small number of times. This chain joins TRBV12-3 or TRBV12-4 and TRBJ2-2, with no clear D. V gave up 4 bases and J gave up 6 bases, with 3 bases separating them. The CDR3 is 11 residues long. The CDR3 is CASSSAGELFF. The CDR3 nucleotides are TGTGCCAGCAGTTCGGCCGGGGAGCTGTTTTTT.

This clonotype has at least ten counts. The rearrangement uses TRBV10-3 and TRBJ2-7; D gene ambiguous. This CDR3 has 13 residues. Germline V CDR1 and CDR2: ENHRY, SYGVKD. Trimming took off 7 bases at V and 3 bases at J, with 13 bases between the two ends. This CDR3 reads CAIKAVDSYEQYF. The CDR3 nucleotides read TGTGCCATCAAGGCGGTTGATAGCTACGAGCAGTACTTC.

This clonotype was found once. The chain combines TRBV19 with TRBJ1-1, with D unclear. CDR1 and CDR2 (germline): LNHDA, SQIVND (reference sequence). V gave up 9 bases and J gave up 5 bases, with 13 bases separating them. The CDR3 extends over 12 amino acids. The DNA of the CDR3 is TGTGCCAGCCAGCTGGGAGGGACTGAAGCTTTCTTT. This codes for CASQLGGTEAFF.

The genes are TRBV7-3 and TRBJ2-1; tentative D call: TRBD2 (6 bases). V was shortened by 4 bases and J by 6 bases, with 16 bases between the two germline ends. Per germline, CDR1 SGHTA and CDR2 FQGTGA. This CDR3 has 15 residues. This CDR3 is CASSSTTSFANEQFF. In nucleotides, the CDR3 is TGTGCCAGCAGCTCCACGACTAGTTTTGCCAATGAGCAGTTCTTC.

Many counts were recorded for this clonotype. This chain connects TRBV6-1 to TRBJ2-3; D might be TRBD1 (8 bases). CDR1 MNHNS and CDR2 SASEGT come from the germline V gene. This CDR3 region has 14 residues. The V gene lost 8 bases and the J gene lost 2 bases, with 14 bases spanning the gap. The CDR3 region has the DNA TGTGCCAGCGTGACAGGGGACTACACAGATACGCAGTATTTT. Translation: CASVTGDYTDTQYF.

The chain couples TRBV5-1 to TRBJ2-7; 14 bases are shared with TRBD2. CDR3 length equals 15 residues. The junction had 3 bases not matched to a gene; V was cut back by 3 bases and J by 4 bases. CDR1 SGHRS and CDR2 YFSETQ come from the germline V gene. CDR3 bases: TGCGCCAGCAGCTCGACTAGCGGGGGGGAGTACGAGCAGTACTTC. Translated: CASSSTSGGEYEQYF. Full variable domain (remainder filled in from reference TRBV5-1 and TRBJ2-7): KAGVTQTPRYLIKTRGQQVTLSCSPISGHRSVSWYQQTPGQGLQFLFEYFSETQRNKGNFPGRFSGRQFSNSRSEMNVSTLELGDSALYLCASSSTSGGEYEQYFGPGTRLTVT.

This clonotype was found many times. The genes are TRBV7-4 and TRBJ2-3, with D unresolved. Trimming removed 7 bases from V and 4 bases from J, with 15 bases in between. CDR1 is SGHVT, CDR2 SQSDAQ, per germline. There are 14 residues in the CDR3. CDR3 nucleotides: TGTGCCAGCACCTTCGAGACTGGGGCAGATACGCAGTATTTT. This codes for CASTFETGADTQYF.

This clonotype was recorded only once. The chain couples TRBV2 to TRBJ2-2, with D uncertain. The CDR3 totals 14 residues. Trimming stripped 6 bases from V and 3 bases from J, with 11 bases between. Germline V gives CDR1 SNHLY, CDR2 FYNNEI. The CDR3, as DNA: TGTGCCAGCAGGAATGGCCAGTACACCGGGGAGCTGTTTTTT. Translating gives CASRNGQYTGELFF.